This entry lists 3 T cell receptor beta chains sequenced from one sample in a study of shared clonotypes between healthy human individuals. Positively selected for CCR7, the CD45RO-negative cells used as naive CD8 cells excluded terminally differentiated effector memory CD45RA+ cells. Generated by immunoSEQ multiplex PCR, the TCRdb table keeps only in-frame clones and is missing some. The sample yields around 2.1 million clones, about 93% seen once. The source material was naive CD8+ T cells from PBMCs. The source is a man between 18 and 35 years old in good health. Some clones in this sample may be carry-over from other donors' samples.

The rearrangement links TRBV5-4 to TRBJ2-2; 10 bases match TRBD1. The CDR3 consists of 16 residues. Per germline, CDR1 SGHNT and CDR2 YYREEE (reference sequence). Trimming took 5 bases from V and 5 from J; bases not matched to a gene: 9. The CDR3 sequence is CASRYAGTGETGELFF. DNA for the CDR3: TGTGCCAGCAGGTATGCCGGGACAGGGGAGACCGGGGAGCTGTTTTTT.

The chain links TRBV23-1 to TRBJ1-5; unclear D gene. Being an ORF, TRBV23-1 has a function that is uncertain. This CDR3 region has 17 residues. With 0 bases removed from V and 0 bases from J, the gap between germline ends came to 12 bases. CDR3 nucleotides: TGCGCCAGCAGTCAATCGAAGAGGAAGTATAGCAATCAGCCCCAGCATTTT. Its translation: CASSQSKRKYSNQPQHF.

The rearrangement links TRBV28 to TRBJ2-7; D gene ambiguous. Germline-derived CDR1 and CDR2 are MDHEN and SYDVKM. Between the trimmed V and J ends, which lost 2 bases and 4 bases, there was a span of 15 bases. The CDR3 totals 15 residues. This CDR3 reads CASSLISSPKYEQYF. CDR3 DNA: TGTGCCAGCAGTTTAATCTCCTCGCCGAAATACGAGCAGTACTTC. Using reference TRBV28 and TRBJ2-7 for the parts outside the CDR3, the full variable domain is DVKVTQSSRYLVKRTGEKVFLECVQDMDHENMFWYRQDPGLGLRLIYFSYDVKMKEKGDIPEGYSVSREKKERFSLILESASTNQTSMYLCASSLISSPKYEQYFGPGTRLTVT.